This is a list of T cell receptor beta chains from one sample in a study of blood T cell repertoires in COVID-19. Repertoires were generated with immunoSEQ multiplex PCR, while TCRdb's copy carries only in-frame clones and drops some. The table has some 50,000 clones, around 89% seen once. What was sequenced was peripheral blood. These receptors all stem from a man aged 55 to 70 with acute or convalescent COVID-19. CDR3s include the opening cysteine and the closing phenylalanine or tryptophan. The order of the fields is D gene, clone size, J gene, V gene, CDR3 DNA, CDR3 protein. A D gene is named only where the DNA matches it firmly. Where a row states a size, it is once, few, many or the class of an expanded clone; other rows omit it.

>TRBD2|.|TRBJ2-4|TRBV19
TGTGCCAGTAGTATCGGACTAGGAGGTATTCAGTACTTC
CASSIGLGGIQYF
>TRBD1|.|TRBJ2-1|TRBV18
TGTGCCAGCTCACCTCGCGGACAGGACTTCTACAATGAGCAGTTCTTC
CASSPRGQDFYNEQFF
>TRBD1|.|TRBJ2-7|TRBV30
TGTGCCTGGAGTGTAGGGCAGGGGGTCGACGAGCAGTACTTC
CAWSVGQGVDEQYF
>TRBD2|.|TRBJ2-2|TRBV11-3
TGTGCCAGCAGCTTAGTCTTCGGCGGGGGGGGCACCGGGGAGCTGTTTTTT
CASSLVFGGGGTGELFF
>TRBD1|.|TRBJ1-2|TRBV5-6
TGTGCCAGCAGCGGGGACAGTGGGAGTTATGGCTACACCTTC
CASSGDSGSYGYTF
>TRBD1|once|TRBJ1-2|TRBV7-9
TGTGCCAGCAGCTTAGCGCTGGACAGGGTTCATGGCTACACCTTC
CASSLALDRVHGYTF
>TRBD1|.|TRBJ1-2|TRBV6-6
TGTGCCAGCAGTTCCCCTCCGACAGGGAATGGCTACACCTTC
CASSSPPTGNGYTF
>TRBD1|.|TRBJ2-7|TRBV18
TGTGCCAGCTCACTCACACAGGGGCCGAGCTACGAGCAGTACTTC
CASSLTQGPSYEQYF
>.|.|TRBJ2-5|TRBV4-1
TGCGCCAGCAGCCAAGGGGCACCGCCTGAGGAGACCCAGTACTTC
CASSQGAPPEETQYF
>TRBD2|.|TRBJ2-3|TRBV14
TGTGCCAGCAGCCAAGATGTGGGGAGGGGCACAGATACGCAGTATTTT
CASSQDVGRGTDTQYF
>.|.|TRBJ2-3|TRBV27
TGTGCCAGCAGCCATTTCACAGATACGCAGTATTTT
CASSHFTDTQYF
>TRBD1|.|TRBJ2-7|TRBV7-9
TGTGCCAGCAGTTACAACAACAGACCGGGACAGGCCTACGAGCAGTACTTC
CASSYNNRPGQAYEQYF
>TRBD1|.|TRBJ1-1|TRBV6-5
TGTGCCAGCAGTATGGGACAGGGCTACACTGAAGCTTTCTTT
CASSMGQGYTEAFF
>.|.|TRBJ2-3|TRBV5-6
TGTGCCAGCAGCTTGATTCAGAGCACAGATACGCAGTATTTT
CASSLIQSTDTQYF
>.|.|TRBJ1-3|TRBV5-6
TGTGCCAGCAGCTTGGAGGCCGAGGATGGCACCATATATTTT
CASSLEAEDGTIYF
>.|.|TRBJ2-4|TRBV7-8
TGTGCCAGCAGCTTATTAGAGACAGGCTTAGCCAAAAACATTCAGTACTTC
CASSLLETGLAKNIQYF
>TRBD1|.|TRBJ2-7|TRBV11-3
TGTGCCAGCAGCCACGGGACAGGGCCCAGCTCCTACGAGCAGTACTTC
CASSHGTGPSSYEQYF
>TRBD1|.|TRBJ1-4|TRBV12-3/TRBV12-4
TGTGCCAGCAGCATGACAGGGGTTGAAAAACTGTTTTTT
CASSMTGVEKLFF
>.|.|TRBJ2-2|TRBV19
TGTGCCAGTAGTATAGCAGGGGTCACCGGGGAGCTGTTTTTT
CASSIAGVTGELFF
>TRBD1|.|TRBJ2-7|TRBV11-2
TGTGCCAGCACCTCCCCCGAAGGACAGGGTGACGAGCAGTACTTC
CASTSPEGQGDEQYF
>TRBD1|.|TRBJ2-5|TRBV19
TGTGCCAGTTCGAAGGACAGGGGGGAAGAGACCCAGTACTTC
CASSKDRGEETQYF
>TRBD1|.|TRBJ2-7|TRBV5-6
TGTGCCAGCAGCTCCTGGGGACAGGCCTACGAGCAGTACTTC
CASSSWGQAYEQYF
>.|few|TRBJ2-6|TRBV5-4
TGTGCCAGCAGCCCGGGGGTCTATACTGGGGCCAACGTCCTGACTTTC
CASSPGVYTGANVLTF
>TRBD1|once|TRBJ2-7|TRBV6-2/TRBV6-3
TGTGCCAGCAGTTACCCTTCTACCAGGGGGTTCGGCGAGCAGTACTTC
CASSYPSTRGFGEQYF
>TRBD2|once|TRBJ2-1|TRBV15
TGTGCCACCAGTAGGCGGGGGTCCTACAATGAGCAGTTCTTC
CATSRRGSYNEQFF
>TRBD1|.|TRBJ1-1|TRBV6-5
TGTGCCAGCAGGAAAATCAGGGGGAACGCTTTCTTT
CASRKIRGNAFF
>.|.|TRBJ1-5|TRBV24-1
TGTGCCACCAGTGATCCGCAGGGAGGTAATCAGCCCCAGCATTTT
CATSDPQGGNQPQHF
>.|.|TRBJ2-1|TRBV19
TGTGCCAGTAGTCCCGATCCGAGCTCCTACAATGAGCAGTTCTTC
CASSPDPSSYNEQFF
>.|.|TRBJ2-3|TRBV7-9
TGTGCCAGCAGCTCCGCAGGGTTTAGCACAGATACGCAGTATTTT
CASSSAGFSTDTQYF
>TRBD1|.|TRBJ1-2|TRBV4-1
TGCGCCAGCAGCCAAGGAGGACAGGGCCAATATGGCTACACCTTC
CASSQGGQGQYGYTF
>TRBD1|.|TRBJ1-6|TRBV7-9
TGTGCCAGCAGCTCAGGACAGGCGCTAACCCTCCACTTT
CASSSGQALTLHF
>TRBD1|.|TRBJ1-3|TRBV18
TGTGCCAGCTCACTCTTCAGGGGGCCTCAGGACACCATATATTTT
CASSLFRGPQDTIYF
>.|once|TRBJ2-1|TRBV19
TGTGCCAGTAGTATCCGAGTACAGGTTCGATACAATGAGCAGTTCTTC
CASSIRVQVRYNEQFF